This TCR beta chain came from a study of a mutant IDH1 vaccine in newly diagnosed glioma. Some clones are missing from TCRdb's copy, which holds only in-frame ones; the method was immunoSEQ multiplex PCR. The sample contains under 45,000 clones, 81% of which appear only once. The V end was cut by 5 bases, the J end by 5 bases, with 7 bases between. Germline CDR1 SEHNR, CDR2 FQNEAQ (reference sequence). This CDR3 spans 12 amino acids. Study-wide results and limits: Vaccination elicited immune responses in 90% to 95% of patients.

Time point defined: week 5, during vaccination. With topical imiquimod, each dose of the vaccine consisted of 300 ug of mutant IDH1 20-mer peptide. As concerns this clone: What it binds is unknown.

The receptor was derived from a man aged 50-60 years with glioma. The sample in question was PBMCs, obtained from a glioma patient whose treatment included an IDH1 peptide vaccine. The rearrangement uses TRBV7-9 and TRBJ1-5; TRBD1 is a possible D gene (5 bases). The CDR3 DNA follows: TGTGCCAGCAGCCTAGGGGATCAGCCCCAGCATTTT. Translation: CASSLGDQPQHF. The variable domain in full, with the rest retrieved from reference TRBV7-9 and TRBJ1-5, is DTGVSQNPRHKITKRGQNVTFRCDPISEHNRLYWYRQTLGQGPEFLTYFQNEAQLEKSRLLSDRFSAERPKGSFSTLEIQRTEQGDSAMYLCASSLGDQPQHFGDGTRLSIL.